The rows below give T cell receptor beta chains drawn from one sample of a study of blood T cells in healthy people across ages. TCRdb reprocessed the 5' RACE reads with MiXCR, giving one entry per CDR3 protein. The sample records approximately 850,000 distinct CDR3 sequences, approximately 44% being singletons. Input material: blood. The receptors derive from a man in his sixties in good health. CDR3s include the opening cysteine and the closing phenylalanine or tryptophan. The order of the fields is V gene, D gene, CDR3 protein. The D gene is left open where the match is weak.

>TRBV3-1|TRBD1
CASSNWDRGYEQYF
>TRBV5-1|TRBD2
CASSQGTSGGVTLLTDTQYF
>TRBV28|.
CASSFPTGYRDYEQYF
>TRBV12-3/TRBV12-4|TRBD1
CASSFVDRADEQYF
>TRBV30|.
CAWKLGGGAYNEQFF
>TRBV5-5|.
CASNPPGSTNEKLFF
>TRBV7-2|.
CASSLAEIYGYTF
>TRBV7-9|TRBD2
CASSLGASGGASLSDTQYF
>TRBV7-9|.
CASSPPPGANVLTF
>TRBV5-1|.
CASSRQGGVTDTQYF
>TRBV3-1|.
CASSTWRKGEETQYF
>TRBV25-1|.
CAGSEYGGQRLRTQYF
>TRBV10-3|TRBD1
CASTPGDRPYEQYF
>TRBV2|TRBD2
CASSGLAGGNEQYF
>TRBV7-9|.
CASSLAEGARAGEAFF
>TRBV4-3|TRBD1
CASSQDYRGLDGYTF
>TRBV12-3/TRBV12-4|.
CASSLPPSEQYF
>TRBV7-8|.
CASSLAGTNEQFF
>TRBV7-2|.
CASSPQGSSSYNEQFF
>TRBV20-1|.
CSAGPRGYEQYF
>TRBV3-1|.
CASSLVGDVYNEQFF
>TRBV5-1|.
CASSRGVNGYTF
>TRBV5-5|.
CASSLGVHGAYNEQFF
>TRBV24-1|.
CATSGMGYTDTQYF
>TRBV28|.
CASSLPGAGMEKLFF
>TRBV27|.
CASSPNTGHGETQYF
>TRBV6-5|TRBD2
CASSYVGGGRDEQFF
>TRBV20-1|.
CSARDAGLPTDTRYF
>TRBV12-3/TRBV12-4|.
CASSSQETYEQYF
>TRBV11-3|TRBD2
CASSSDPSGRAYNEQFF
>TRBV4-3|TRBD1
CASSPGTGPAYEQYF
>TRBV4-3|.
CASSPEGGASSYNEQFF
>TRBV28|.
CASSFPTGSSYEQYF
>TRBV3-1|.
CASRAGAKREGYGYTF
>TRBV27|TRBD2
CASSLFPGLAGERSTDTQYF
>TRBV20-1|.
CSARDPRGTDTQYF